These 20 T cell receptor beta chains share one sample of origin, sequenced in a study of blood T cell repertoires in COVID-19. Profiled with immunoSEQ multiplex PCR; TCRdb holds only in-frame clones, not every one. This sample has about 230,000 clones, with 83% found just once. The sample comprised peripheral blood. Source of these receptors: a woman in her 70s with active or convalescent COVID-19.

Remarks on this clone: One junction end disagrees with the germline gene, perhaps due to a read error. The chain recombines TRBV7-7 with TRBJ2-1; perhaps TRBD1 as D (7 bases). In germline, CDR1 is SSHAT, CDR2 FNYEAQ (reference sequence). CDR3 length: 16 amino acids. CDR3 protein: CASSLVVAGGYNEQFF. The CDR3 DNA reads as TGTGCTAGCAGCTTAGTAGTCGCAGGGGGGTACAATGAGCAGTTCTTC.

CDR3 protein: CASIGTELIGKLFF. The DNA of the CDR3 is TGTGCCAGCATTGGGACAGAGCTAATAGGGAAACTGTTTTTT. The chain couples TRBV6-1 to TRBJ1-4; TRBD1 agrees at 7 bases. CDR3 length: 14 residues. Germline V gene data show CDR1 as MNHNS and CDR2 as SASEGT. J was trimmed by 11 bases and V by 7 bases; bases with no gene match: 13.

This clone was seen once. The DNA of the CDR3 is TGTGCCAGCAGCACGAGAAGTAACCAGGGTTGGGGCTATGGCTACACCTTC. Protein product: CASSTRSNQGWGYGYTF. V gene TRBV5-4 combines with J gene TRBJ1-2, with a weak D call TRBD1 (5 bases). The V and J ends lost 4 bases and 4 bases respectively, with 23 bases between them. The germline CDR1 and CDR2 sequences are SGHNT and YYREEE (reference sequence). The CDR3 is made up of 17 amino acids.

This clone was found a few times. The chain links TRBV11-1 to TRBJ2-1, with 8 nucleotides matching TRBD2. V shed 0 bases, J shed 9 bases, and the junction held 7 bases outside the gene matches. Germline V gene data show CDR1 as SGHAT and CDR2 as FQDESV (reference sequence). The CDR3 covers 15 residues. The CDR3 is CASSLARFSGAEQFF. The DNA of the CDR3 is TGTGCCAGCAGCTTAGCGAGGTTTAGCGGGGCTGAGCAGTTCTTC.

The chain joins TRBV6-4 to TRBJ2-3; TRBD2 is a possible D gene (5 bases). This CDR3 has 16 residues. The V and J ends lost 3 bases and 2 bases respectively, with 15 bases between them. Germline V gene data show CDR1 as MRHNA and CDR2 as SNTAGT. The CDR3 DNA is TGTGCCAGCAGTGATTCTAGCTCAGGAGACACAGATACGCAGTATTTT. Translating gives CASSDSSSGDTDTQYF.

The genes are TRBV28 and TRBJ2-1; 7 bases are a match to TRBD2. Germline V lookup: CDR1 MDHEN, CDR2 SYDVKM. The CDR3 sequence is 14 residues long. Trimming cost V 10 bases and J 9 bases; bases outside gene matches: 15. The DNA of the CDR3 is TGTGCCACCGGGATCGGCGGGGGTGCCAGTGAGCAGTTCTTC. Amino acid sequence: CATGIGGGASEQFF.

The chain links TRBV2 to TRBJ1-2; D is undetermined. This CDR3 is 13 amino acids long. The germline V gene has CDR1 SNHLY and CDR2 FYNNEI. V lost 4 bases and J 2 bases, leaving 8 bases between the germline ends. Written as DNA, the CDR3 is TGTGCCAGCAGTGTGTTCTCGAACTATGGCTACACCTTC. Residues: CASSVFSNYGYTF. Drawing the rest from reference TRBV2 and TRBJ1-2, the complete variable domain is EPEVTQTPSHQVTQMGQEVILRCVPISNHLYFYWYRQILGQKVEFLVSFYNNEISEKSEIFDDQFSVERPDGSNFTLKIRSTKLEDSAMYFCASSVFSNYGYTFGSGTRLTVV.

The chain has TRBV29-1 and TRBJ1-1, with D perhaps matching TRBD1 (5 bases). Trimming took off 7 bases at V and 5 bases at J, with 14 bases between the two ends. CDR1 and CDR2 (germline): SQVTM, ANQGSEA. The CDR3 extends over 12 amino acids. The CDR3 sequence: CSGRREETEAFF. CDR3 coding DNA: TGCAGCGGCCGCAGGGAGGAAACTGAAGCTTTCTTT.

The genes are TRBV5-4 and TRBJ2-6; D is perhaps TRBD1 (5 bases). CDR3 size: 14 residues. Trimming cost V 4 bases and J 4 bases, with 9 bases left between them. Per the germline V gene, CDR1 is SGHNT and CDR2 is YYREEE (reference sequence). CDR3 sequence: CASSPWTGANVLTF. CDR3 in DNA: TGTGCCAGCAGCCCTTGGACAGGGGCCAACGTCCTGACTTTC. Complete variable domain (other parts from reference TRBV5-4 and TRBJ2-6): ETGVTQSPTHLIKTRGQQVTLRCSSQSGHNTVSWYQQALGQGPQFIFQYYREEENGRGNFPPRFSGLQFPNYSSELNVNALELDDSALYLCASSPWTGANVLTFGAGSRLTVL.

The sample holds one count of this clone. J is TRBJ1-5 and V is TRBV9; 8 positions match TRBD1. The CDR3 has 15 amino acids. CDR1 SGDLS and CDR2 YYNGEE come from the germline V gene. With 4 bases clipped from V and 6 bases from J, the junction kept 9 bases outside the gene matches. As DNA, the CDR3 is TGTGCCAGCAGCCTCCAAGCACAGGGGGGTCAGCCCCAGCATTTT. Its protein product is CASSLQAQGGQPQHF.

The chain has TRBV10-1 and TRBJ2-7; TRBD2 is a possible D gene (6 bases). This CDR3 region has 12 residues. Germline V gene lookup returns CDR1 WNHNN and CDR2 SYGVQD (reference sequence). V was shortened by 2 bases and J by 5 bases, with 7 bases between the two germline ends. CDR3 region: CASSEGGDEQYF. As DNA, the CDR3 is TGCGCCAGCAGTGAGGGAGGGGACGAGCAGTACTTC.

The chain couples TRBV15 to TRBJ1-4; D might be TRBD1 (5 bases). Germline V gives CDR1 LNHNV, CDR2 YYDKDF (reference sequence). The CDR3 totals 16 residues. The V and J ends lost 1 base and 4 bases respectively, with 13 bases between them. The CDR3 sequence is CATSRVLGAYNEKLFF. In DNA, the CDR3 is TGTGCCACCAGCAGAGTCCTAGGGGCCTATAATGAAAAACTGTTTTTT.

The V gene is TRBV7-8, the J gene TRBJ1-1; 7 nucleotides agree with TRBD1. Per germline, CDR1 SGHVS and CDR2 FQNEAQ. CDR3 length equals 14 residues. With 5 bases clipped from V and 4 bases from J, the junction kept 7 bases outside the gene matches. The CDR3 DNA sequence: TGTGCCAGCAGCCAGACAGGGCAGTTCACTGAAGCTTTCTTT. Translated, it gives CASSQTGQFTEAFF.

The V gene is TRBV24-1, the J gene TRBJ2-2, with D maybe TRBD1 (5 bases). Germline loops: CDR1 KGHDR, CDR2 SFDVKD. The CDR3 totals 15 residues. V was shortened by 4 bases and J by 5 bases, with 13 bases between the two germline ends. The CDR3 region has the DNA TGTGCCACCAGTGACCCGACATCAGGGACCGGGGAGCTGTTTTTT. It codes for CATSDPTSGTGELFF.

This chain links TRBV15 with TRBJ2-3, with a possible D match to TRBD2 (5 bases). The V gene's germline CDR1 is LNHNV and CDR2 YYDKDF (reference sequence). The CDR3 runs 15 residues. Trimming stripped 1 base from V and 4 bases from J, with 12 bases between. The CDR3 DNA follows: TGTGCCACCAGCAGAGTTCAACGGGGTGCAGATACGCAGTATTTT. This encodes CATSRVQRGADTQYF. The variable domain in full, with the rest retrieved from reference TRBV15 and TRBJ2-3, is DAMVIQNPRYQVTQFGKPVTLSCSQTLNHNVMYWYQQKSSQAPKLLFHYYDKDFNNEADTPDNFQSRRPNTSFCFLDIRSPGLGDTAMYLCATSRVQRGADTQYFGPGTRLTVL.

The chain is built from TRBV7-6 and TRBJ2-3; no clear D gene. Trimming stripped 8 bases from V and 0 bases from J, with 9 bases between. The CDR3 totals 13 residues. Germline CDR1 reads SGHVS; CDR2 reads FNYEAQ. The CDR3 protein is CASGRSSTDTQYF. For the CDR3, the DNA is TGTGCCAGCGGGCGAAGTAGCACAGATACGCAGTATTTT.

The chain recombines TRBV6-1 with TRBJ1-2, with D perhaps matching TRBD1 (6 bases). The CDR3 length is 13 residues. In germline, CDR1 is MNHNS, CDR2 SASEGT. Trimming removed 2 bases from V and 12 bases from J, with 16 bases in between. The CDR3: CASSEQGRGMDTF. CDR3 nucleotides: TGTGCCAGCAGTGAACAAGGCAGGGGTATGGACACCTTC.

This clone showed up just once. The rearrangement uses TRBV24-1 and TRBJ1-2; TRBD1 might be the D (5 bases). This CDR3 is built from 13 residues. Looked up from germline, CDR1 is KGHDR and CDR2 is SFDVKD. V lost 5 bases to trimming and J lost 6 bases, with 12 bases between them. CDR3 residues: CATSAAGIDGYTF. The CDR3 nucleotides read TGTGCCACCAGTGCAGCAGGGATCGATGGCTACACCTTC.

The chain couples TRBV7-9 to TRBJ2-1; 9 bases are shared with TRBD1. In germline, CDR1 is SEHNR, CDR2 FQNEAQ (reference sequence). This CDR3 region has 16 residues. Trimming removed 8 bases from V and 7 bases from J; junction bases left unmatched: 15. The DNA for the CDR3 is TGTGCCAGCGGCGGACAGGGGATTATCTTACGAAATGAGCAGTTCTTC. This translates into CASGGQGIILRNEQFF.

This clone appeared a few times. The rearrangement joins TRBV10-3 to TRBJ2-1; 15 bases match TRBD2. Germline V CDR1 and CDR2: ENHRY, SYGVKD. The CDR3 spans 19 residues. The V gene end was trimmed by 5 bases and the J gene end by 0 bases; junction bases not matched to a gene: 8. This CDR3 reads CAISPGLAGGPSSYNEQFF. DNA for the CDR3: TGTGCCATCAGTCCCGGACTAGCGGGAGGGCCGAGCTCCTACAATGAGCAGTTCTTC.